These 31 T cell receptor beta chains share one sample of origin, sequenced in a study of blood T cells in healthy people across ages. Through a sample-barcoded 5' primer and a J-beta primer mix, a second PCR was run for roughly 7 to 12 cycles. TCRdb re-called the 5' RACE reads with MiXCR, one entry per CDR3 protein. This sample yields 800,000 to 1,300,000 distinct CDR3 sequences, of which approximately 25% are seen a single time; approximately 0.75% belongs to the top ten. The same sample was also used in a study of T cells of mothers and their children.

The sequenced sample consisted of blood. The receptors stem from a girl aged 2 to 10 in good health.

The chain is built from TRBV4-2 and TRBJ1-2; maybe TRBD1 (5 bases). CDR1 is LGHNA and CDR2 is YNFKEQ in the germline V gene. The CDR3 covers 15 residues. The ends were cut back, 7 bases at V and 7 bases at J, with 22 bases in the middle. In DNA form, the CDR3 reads TGTGCCAGCACCTACCTCCAAACAGGTTCGAGTGGCTACACCTTC. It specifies CASTYLQTGSSGYTF.

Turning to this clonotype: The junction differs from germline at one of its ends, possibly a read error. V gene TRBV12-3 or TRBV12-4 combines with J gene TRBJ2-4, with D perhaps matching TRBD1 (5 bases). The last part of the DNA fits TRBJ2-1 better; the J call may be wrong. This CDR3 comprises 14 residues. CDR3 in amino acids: CASSPSGIYNGQFF. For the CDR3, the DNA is TGTGCCAGCAGCCCCTCAGGGATCTACAATGGGCAGTTCTTC.

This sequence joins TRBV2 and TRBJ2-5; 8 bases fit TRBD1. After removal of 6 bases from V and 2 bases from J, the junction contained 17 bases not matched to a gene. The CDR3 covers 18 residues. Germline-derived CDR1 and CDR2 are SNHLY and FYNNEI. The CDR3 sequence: CASSVPGQELVGQETQYF. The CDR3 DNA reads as TGTGCCAGCAGCGTACCGGGACAGGAGCTTGTGGGTCAAGAGACCCAGTACTTC.

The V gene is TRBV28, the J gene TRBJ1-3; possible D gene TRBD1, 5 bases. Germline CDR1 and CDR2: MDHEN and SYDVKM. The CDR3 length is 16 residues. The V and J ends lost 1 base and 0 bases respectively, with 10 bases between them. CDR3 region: CASSLSTAFSGNTIYF. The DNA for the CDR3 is TGTGCCAGCAGTTTATCGACAGCCTTCTCTGGAAACACCATATATTTT.

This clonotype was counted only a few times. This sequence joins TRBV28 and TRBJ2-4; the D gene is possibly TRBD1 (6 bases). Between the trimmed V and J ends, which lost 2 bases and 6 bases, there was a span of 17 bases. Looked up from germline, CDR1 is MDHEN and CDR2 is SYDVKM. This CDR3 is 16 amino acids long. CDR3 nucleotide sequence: TGTGCCAGCAGTTTAATCTCCAGGGGTAAAGGAAACATTCAGTACTTC. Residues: CASSLISRGKGNIQYF.

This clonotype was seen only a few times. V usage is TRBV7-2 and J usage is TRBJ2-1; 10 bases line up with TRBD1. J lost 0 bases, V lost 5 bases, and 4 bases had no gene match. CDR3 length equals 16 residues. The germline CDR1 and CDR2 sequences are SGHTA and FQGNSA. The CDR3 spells CASSRDRGSSYNEQFF. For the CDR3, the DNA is TGTGCCAGCAGCCGGGACAGGGGAAGCTCCTACAATGAGCAGTTCTTC.

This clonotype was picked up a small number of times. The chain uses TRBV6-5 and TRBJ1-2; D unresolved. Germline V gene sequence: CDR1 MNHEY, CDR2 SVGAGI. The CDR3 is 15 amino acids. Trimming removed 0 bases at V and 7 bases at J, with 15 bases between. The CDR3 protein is CASSYSNKGDPGYTF. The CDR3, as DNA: TGTGCCAGCAGTTACTCGAACAAGGGCGATCCTGGCTACACCTTC.

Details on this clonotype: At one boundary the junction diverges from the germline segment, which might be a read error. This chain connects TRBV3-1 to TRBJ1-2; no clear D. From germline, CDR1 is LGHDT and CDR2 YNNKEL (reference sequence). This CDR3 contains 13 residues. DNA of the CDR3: TGTGCCAGCAGCGTAGTTCCGAACTATGGCTACATCTTC. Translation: CASSVVPNYGYIF.

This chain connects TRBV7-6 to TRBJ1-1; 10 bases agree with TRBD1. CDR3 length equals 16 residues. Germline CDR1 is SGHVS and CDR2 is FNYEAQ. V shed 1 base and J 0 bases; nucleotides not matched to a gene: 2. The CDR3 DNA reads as TGTGCCAGCAGCTTAGGGACAGGGGGGTTGAACACTGAAGCTTTCTTT. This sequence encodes CASSLGTGGLNTEAFF.

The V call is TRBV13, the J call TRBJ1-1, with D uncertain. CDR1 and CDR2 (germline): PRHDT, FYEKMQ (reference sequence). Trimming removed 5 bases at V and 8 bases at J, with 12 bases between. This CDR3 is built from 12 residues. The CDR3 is CASSTIDGEAFF. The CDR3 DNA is TGTGCCAGCAGCACCATAGACGGGGAAGCTTTCTTT.

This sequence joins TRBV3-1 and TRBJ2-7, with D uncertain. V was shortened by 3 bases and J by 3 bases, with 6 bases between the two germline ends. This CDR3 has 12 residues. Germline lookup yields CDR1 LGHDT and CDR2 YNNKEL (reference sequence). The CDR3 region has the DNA TGTGCCAGCAGCCATGACCGCTACGAGCAGTACTTC. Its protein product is CASSHDRYEQYF.

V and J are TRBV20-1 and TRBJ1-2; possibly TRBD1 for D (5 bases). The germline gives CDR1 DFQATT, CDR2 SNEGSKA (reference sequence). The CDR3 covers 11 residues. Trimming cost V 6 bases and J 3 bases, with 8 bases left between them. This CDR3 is CSAPTDYGYTF. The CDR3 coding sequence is TGCAGTGCGCCGACAGACTATGGCTACACCTTC.

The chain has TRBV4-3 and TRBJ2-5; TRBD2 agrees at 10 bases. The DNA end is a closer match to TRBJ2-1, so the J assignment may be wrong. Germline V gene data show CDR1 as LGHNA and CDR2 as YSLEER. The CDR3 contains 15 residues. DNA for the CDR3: TGCGCCAGCAGCCAAGATTTAGCGGGGGGCTATGAGCAGTTCTTC. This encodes CASSQDLAGGYEQFF.

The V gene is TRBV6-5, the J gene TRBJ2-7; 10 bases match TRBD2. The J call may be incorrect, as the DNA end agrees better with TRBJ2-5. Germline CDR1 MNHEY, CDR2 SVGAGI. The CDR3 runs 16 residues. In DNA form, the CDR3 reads TGTGCCAGCAGTCCGAGACTAGCGGGCTACCAAGAGACCCAGTACTTC. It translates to CASSPRLAGYQETQYF.

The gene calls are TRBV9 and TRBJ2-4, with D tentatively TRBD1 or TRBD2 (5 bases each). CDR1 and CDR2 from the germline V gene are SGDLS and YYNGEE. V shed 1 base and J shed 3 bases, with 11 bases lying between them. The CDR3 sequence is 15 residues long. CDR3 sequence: CASSVSPGSKNIQYF. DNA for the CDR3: TGTGCCAGCAGCGTAAGCCCAGGGAGCAAAAACATTCAGTACTTC.

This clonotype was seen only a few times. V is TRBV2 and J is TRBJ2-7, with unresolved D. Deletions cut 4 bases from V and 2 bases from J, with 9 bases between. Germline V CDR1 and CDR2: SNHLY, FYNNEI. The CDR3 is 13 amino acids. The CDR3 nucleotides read TGTGCCAGCAGTGTTCCTCTCCCCTACGAGCAGTACTTC. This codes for CASSVPLPYEQYF. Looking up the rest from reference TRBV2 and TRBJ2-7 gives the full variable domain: EPEVTQTPSHQVTQMGQEVILRCVPISNHLYFYWYRQILGQKVEFLVSFYNNEISEKSEIFDDQFSVERPDGSNFTLKIRSTKLEDSAMYFCASSVPLPYEQYFGPGTRLTVT.

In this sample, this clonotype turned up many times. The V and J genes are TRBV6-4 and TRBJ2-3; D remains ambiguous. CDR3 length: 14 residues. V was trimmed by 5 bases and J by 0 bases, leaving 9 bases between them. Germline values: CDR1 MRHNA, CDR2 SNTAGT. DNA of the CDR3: TGTGCCAGCAGTTTCGACGGGAGCACAGATACGCAGTATTTT. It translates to CASSFDGSTDTQYF.

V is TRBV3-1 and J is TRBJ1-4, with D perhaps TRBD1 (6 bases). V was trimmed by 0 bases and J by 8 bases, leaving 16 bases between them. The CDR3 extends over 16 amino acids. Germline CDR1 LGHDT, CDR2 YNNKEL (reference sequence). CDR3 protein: CASSQDRSGVIEKLFF. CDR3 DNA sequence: TGTGCCAGCAGCCAAGATCGATCAGGGGTAATCGAAAAACTGTTTTTT.

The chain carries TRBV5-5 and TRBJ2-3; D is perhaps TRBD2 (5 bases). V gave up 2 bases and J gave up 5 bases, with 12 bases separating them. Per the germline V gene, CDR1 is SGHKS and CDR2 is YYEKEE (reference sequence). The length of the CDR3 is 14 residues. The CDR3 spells CASSLKRAEDTQYF. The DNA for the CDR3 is TGTGCCAGCAGCTTAAAGAGGGCTGAAGATACGCAGTATTTT.

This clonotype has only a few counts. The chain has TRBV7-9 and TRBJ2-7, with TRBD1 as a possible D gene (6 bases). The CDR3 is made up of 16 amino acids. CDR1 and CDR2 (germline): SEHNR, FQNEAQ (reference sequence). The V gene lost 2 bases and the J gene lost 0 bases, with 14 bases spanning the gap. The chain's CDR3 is CASSLPRDTASYEQYF. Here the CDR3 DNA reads TGTGCCAGCAGCTTACCTCGGGACACCGCCTCCTACGAGCAGTACTTC.

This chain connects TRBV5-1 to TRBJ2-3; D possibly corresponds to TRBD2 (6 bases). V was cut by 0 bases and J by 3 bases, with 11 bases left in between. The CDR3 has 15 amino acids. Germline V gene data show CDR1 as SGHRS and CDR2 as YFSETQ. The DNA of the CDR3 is TGCGCCAGCAGCTTGGAGGAGGGTAAAACAGATACGCAGTATTTT. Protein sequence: CASSLEEGKTDTQYF.

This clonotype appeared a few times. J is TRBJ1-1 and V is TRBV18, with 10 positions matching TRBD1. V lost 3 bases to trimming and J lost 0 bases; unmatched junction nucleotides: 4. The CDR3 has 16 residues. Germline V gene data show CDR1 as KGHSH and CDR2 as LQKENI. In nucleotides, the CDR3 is TGTGCCAGCTCACCGGCGGACAGGGGGATGAACACTGAAGCTTTCTTT. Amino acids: CASSPADRGMNTEAFF.

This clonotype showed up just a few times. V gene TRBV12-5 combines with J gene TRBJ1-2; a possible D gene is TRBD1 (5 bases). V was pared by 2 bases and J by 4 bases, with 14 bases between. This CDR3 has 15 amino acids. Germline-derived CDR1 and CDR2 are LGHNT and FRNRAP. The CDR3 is CASGLPTADPYGYTF. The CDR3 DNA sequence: TGTGCTAGTGGTTTGCCGACAGCAGATCCCTATGGCTACACCTTC.

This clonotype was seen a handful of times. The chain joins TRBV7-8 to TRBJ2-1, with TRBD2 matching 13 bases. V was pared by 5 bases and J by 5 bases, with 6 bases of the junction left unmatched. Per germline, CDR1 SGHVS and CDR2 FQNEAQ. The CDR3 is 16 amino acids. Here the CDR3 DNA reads TGTGCCAGCAGCCCATTGACTAGCGGGGGGAACAATGAGCAGTTCTTC. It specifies CASSPLTSGGNNEQFF. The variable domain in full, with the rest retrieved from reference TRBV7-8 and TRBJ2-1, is GAGVSQSPRYKVAKRGQDVALRCDPISGHVSLFWYQQALGQGPEFLTYFQNEAQLDKSGLPSDRFFAERPEGSVSTLKIQRTQQEDSAVYLCASSPLTSGGNNEQFFGPGTRLTVL.

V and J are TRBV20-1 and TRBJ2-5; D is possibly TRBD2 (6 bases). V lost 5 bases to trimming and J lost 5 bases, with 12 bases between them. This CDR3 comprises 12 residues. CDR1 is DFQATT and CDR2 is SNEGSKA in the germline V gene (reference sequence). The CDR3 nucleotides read TGCAGTGCTCCGTTCGGGAGCGAGACCCAGTACTTC. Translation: CSAPFGSETQYF.

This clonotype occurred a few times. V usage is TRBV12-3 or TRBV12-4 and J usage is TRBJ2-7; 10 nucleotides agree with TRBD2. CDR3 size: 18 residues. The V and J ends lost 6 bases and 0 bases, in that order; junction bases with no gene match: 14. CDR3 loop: CASSPRTSGSRPSYEQYF. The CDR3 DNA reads TGTGCCAGCAGCCCGAGGACTAGCGGAAGCCGCCCCTCCTACGAGCAGTACTTC.

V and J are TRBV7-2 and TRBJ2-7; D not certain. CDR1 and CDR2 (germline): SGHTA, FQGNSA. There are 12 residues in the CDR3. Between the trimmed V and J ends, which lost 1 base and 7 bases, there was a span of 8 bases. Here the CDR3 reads CASSLVTVEQYF. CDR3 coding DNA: TGTGCCAGCAGCTTAGTAACCGTGGAGCAGTACTTC. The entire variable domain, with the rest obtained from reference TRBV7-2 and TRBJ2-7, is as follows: GAGVSQSPSNKVTEKGKDVELRCDPISGHTALYWYRQSLGQGLEFLIYFQGNSAPDKSGLPSDRFSAERTGGSVSTLTIQRTQQEDSAVYLCASSLVTVEQYFGPGTRLTVT.

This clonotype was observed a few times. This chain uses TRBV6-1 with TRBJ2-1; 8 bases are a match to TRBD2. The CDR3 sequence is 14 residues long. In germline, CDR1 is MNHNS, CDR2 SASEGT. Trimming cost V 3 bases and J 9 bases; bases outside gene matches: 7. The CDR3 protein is CASSDGREVIEQFF. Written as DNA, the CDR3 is TGTGCCAGCAGTGACGGGCGGGAGGTAATTGAGCAGTTCTTC.

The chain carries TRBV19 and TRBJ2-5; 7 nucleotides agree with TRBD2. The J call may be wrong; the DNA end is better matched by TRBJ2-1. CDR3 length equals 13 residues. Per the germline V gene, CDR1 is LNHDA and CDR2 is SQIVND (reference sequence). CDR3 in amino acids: CASHSSGRNEQFF. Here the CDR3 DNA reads TGTGCCAGTCACTCTAGCGGAAGGAATGAGCAGTTCTTC.

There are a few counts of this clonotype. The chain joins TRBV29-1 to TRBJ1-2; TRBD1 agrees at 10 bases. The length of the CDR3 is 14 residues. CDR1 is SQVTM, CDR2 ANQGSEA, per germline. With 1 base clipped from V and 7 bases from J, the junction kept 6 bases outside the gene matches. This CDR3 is CSVEGDRGRRGYTF. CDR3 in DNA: TGCAGCGTTGAAGGGGACAGGGGAAGGCGTGGCTACACCTTC.

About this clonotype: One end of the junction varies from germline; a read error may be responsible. In DNA, the CDR3 is TGTGACAGCAGCTTACCCAAGGTCCTTTCCTCCTACAATGAGCAGTTCTTC. Translation gives CDSSLPKVLSSYNEQFF. This rearrangement joins TRBV5-5 to TRBJ2-1; D is undetermined. The CDR3 is 17 amino acids. The germline V gene encodes CDR1 SGHKS and CDR2 YYEKEE (reference sequence).